Presented here are 24 T cell receptor beta chains from one specimen sequenced in a study of T-cell reconstitution after alpha-beta-depleted transplantation in children. The library targeted TCRbeta and was prepared with unique molecular identifiers. TCRdb reprocessed the PCR reads with MiXCR, giving one entry per CDR3 protein. The sample contains about 110,000 distinct CDR3 sequences, over 9% of which appear only once. This specimen was PBMCs, taken before TCRalphabeta/CD19-depleted stem cell transplant. Source of these receptors: a boy aged 2-15 years with acute lymphoblastic leukemia, due to receive a stem cell transplant.

This clonotype has just a few counts. This chain joins TRBV2 and TRBJ1-5, with D perhaps TRBD1 (5 bases). The CDR3 spans 12 residues. Deletions cut 8 bases from V and 11 bases from J, with 16 bases between. Germline-derived CDR1 and CDR2 are SNHLY and FYNNEI. DNA for the CDR3: TGTGCCAGCCGAGGGACTCGGCCAGCCCAGCATTTT. It encodes CASRGTRPAQHF.

In this sample, this clonotype turned up many times. The rearrangement uses TRBV20-1 and TRBJ2-1, with TRBD1 as a possible D gene (6 bases). The CDR3 length is 14 residues. Trimming left V 8 bases short and J 5 bases short, with 19 bases between. Germline CDR1 and CDR2: DFQATT and SNEGSKA (reference sequence). Written as DNA, the CDR3 is TGCAGTATTACTGAGGGACAAATAAACAATGAGCAGTTCTTC. Protein sequence: CSITEGQINNEQFF.

This clonotype was seen ten or more times. The chain employs TRBV7-3 and TRBJ2-3; 13 bases align to TRBD2. V was clipped by 5 bases and J by 2 bases; unmatched bases: 7. This CDR3 is 17 amino acids long. The germline gives CDR1 SGHTA, CDR2 FQGTGA. CDR3 bases: TGTGCCAGCAGCCCTCCGACTAGCGGGAGGCCCACAGATACGCAGTATTTT. Residues: CASSPPTSGRPTDTQYF.

This clonotype has only a few counts. The chain combines TRBV20-1 with TRBJ2-3; TRBD2 agrees at 7 bases. V lost 5 bases and J lost 2; bases outside the gene matches: 10. The CDR3 sequence is 15 residues long. Germline V lookup: CDR1 DFQATT, CDR2 SNEGSKA (reference sequence). CDR3 DNA: TGCAGTGCTGTACCTACTAGCGTATACACAGATACGCAGTATTTT. This translates into CSAVPTSVYTDTQYF.

The V gene is TRBV3-1, the J gene TRBJ2-6; no clear D. Trimming shortened V by 5 bases and J by 3 bases, and 5 bases separated the two germline ends. The V gene's germline CDR1 is LGHDT and CDR2 YNNKEL (reference sequence). CDR3 length: 13 residues. CDR3 amino acids: CASSDFGANVLTF. DNA of the CDR3: TGTGCCAGCAGCGACTTTGGGGCCAACGTCCTGACTTTC.

This clonotype was detected only a few times. This chain links TRBV6-5 with TRBJ2-1, with D perhaps TRBD1 (5 bases). V lost 4 bases and J 10 bases, leaving 14 bases between the germline ends. CDR3 size: 13 residues. Germline V gives CDR1 MNHEY, CDR2 SVGAGI. The CDR3 reads CASSWGRFTEQFF. CDR3 nucleotides: TGTGCCAGCAGTTGGGGCCGGTTCACGGAGCAGTTCTTC.

V is TRBV6-5 and J is TRBJ2-4, with D unclear. The CDR3 is 16 amino acids. V was pared by 4 bases and J by 0 bases, with 13 bases between. Germline V gives CDR1 MNHEY, CDR2 SVGAGI. The CDR3 here is CASSLGSKVAKNIQYF. For the CDR3, the DNA is TGTGCCAGCAGTTTAGGTTCGAAGGTAGCCAAAAACATTCAGTACTTC.

In this sample, this clonotype turned up many times. The rearrangement joins TRBV5-1 to TRBJ2-3, with D uncertain. V lost 2 bases to trimming and J lost 3 bases, with 7 bases between them. The CDR3 is made up of 13 amino acids. Germline CDR1 and CDR2: SGHRS and YFSETQ. DNA for the CDR3: TGCGCCAGCAGCTTATACCCGACAGATACGCAGTATTTT. Protein: CASSLYPTDTQYF.

V usage is TRBV7-2 and J usage is TRBJ2-3, with D possibly TRBD2 on 6 matching bases. V was shortened by 5 bases and J by 3 bases, with 18 bases between the two germline ends. The CDR3 contains 16 residues. CDR1 SGHTA and CDR2 FQGNSA come from the germline V gene. For the CDR3, the DNA is TGTGCCAGCAGCCTCTGGACTAACATTAGGACAGATACGCAGTATTTT. As protein: CASSLWTNIRTDTQYF.

This clonotype rates as medium-sized. The chain couples TRBV12-3 or TRBV12-4 to TRBJ2-7, with D perhaps matching TRBD1 (6 bases). The germline V and J ends were trimmed by 5 bases and 2 bases, with 13 bases remaining between them. This CDR3 contains 14 residues. CDR3 sequence: CASSPTGGTYEQYF. In DNA form, the CDR3 reads TGTGCCAGCAGTCCGACAGGTGGGACCTACGAGCAGTACTTC.

The J gene is TRBJ1-6, the V gene TRBV5-1; D is unresolved. The germline V and J ends were trimmed by 4 bases and 13 bases, with 15 bases remaining between them. Germline lookup yields CDR1 SGHRS and CDR2 YFSETQ. CDR3 size: 13 residues. Here the CDR3 DNA reads TGCGCCAGCAGCGAGGACGGTCTCTCGCCCCTCCACTTT. This translates into CASSEDGLSPLHF.

Only a few counts were recorded for this clonotype. The chain couples TRBV20-1 to TRBJ2-7, with TRBD2 matching over 7 bases. Germline lookup yields CDR1 DFQATT and CDR2 SNEGSKA (reference sequence). The length of the CDR3 is 15 residues. V lost 5 bases, J lost 0 bases, and 10 bases stayed unmatched. This chain's CDR3 is CSAANSGPSSYEQYF. In DNA form, the CDR3 reads TGCAGTGCTGCCAATAGCGGGCCGAGCTCCTACGAGCAGTACTTC.

The genes are TRBV3-1 and TRBJ2-5; D may match TRBD1 or TRBD2 (6 bases each). Deletions cut 0 bases from V and 5 bases from J, with 13 bases between. This CDR3 region has 15 residues. Germline-derived CDR1 and CDR2 are LGHDT and YNNKEL (reference sequence). CDR3 amino acids: CASSQEGGGKETQYF. CDR3 nucleotides: TGTGCCAGCAGCCAAGAAGGAGGGGGGAAGGAGACCCAGTACTTC.

The J gene is TRBJ2-1, the V gene TRBV28; 9 nucleotides match TRBD2. V shed 4 bases and J 6 bases; nucleotides not matched to a gene: 10. CDR1 is MDHEN and CDR2 is SYDVKM in the germline V gene. The CDR3 is 16 residues long. As DNA, the CDR3 is TGTGCCAGCAGTTCGCCCGGGACTAGCTTGGCCAATGAGCAGTTCTTC. Protein product: CASSSPGTSLANEQFF. Filled out from reference TRBV28 and TRBJ2-1, the complete variable domain reads DVKVTQSSRYLVKRTGEKVFLECVQDMDHENMFWYRQDPGLGLRLIYFSYDVKMKEKGDIPEGYSVSREKKERFSLILESASTNQTSMYLCASSSPGTSLANEQFFGPGTRLTVL.

This clonotype was seen repeatedly, ten times or more. The chain combines TRBV5-1 with TRBJ2-3, with 7 bases lining up with TRBD2. Losses at the gene ends were 0 bases for V and 4 bases for J; bases not matched to a gene: 14. CDR3 size: 18 residues. Germline V lookup: CDR1 SGHRS, CDR2 YFSETQ. CDR3 protein: CASSLAGTGGSIADTQYF. In nucleotides, the CDR3 is TGCGCCAGCAGCTTGGCCGGGACGGGGGGTTCAATCGCAGATACGCAGTATTTT.

This clonotype has ten or more counts. CDR3 coding DNA: TGCGCCAGCAGCGCCGATCCGGGACTAGCGGGAGAAAACTCCTACAATGAGCAGTTCTTC. Translated: CASSADPGLAGENSYNEQFF. The chain employs TRBV5-1 and TRBJ2-1; 14 nucleotides align to TRBD2. Germline V gene lookup returns CDR1 SGHRS and CDR2 YFSETQ. The trim removed 4 bases at V and 0 bases at J, leaving 12 bases unmatched. This CDR3 has 20 amino acids.

This clonotype is judged medium-sized (0.01 to 0.1%). The rearrangement joins TRBV20-1 to TRBJ2-5; weak D call: TRBD1 (5 bases). This CDR3 spans 14 amino acids. The V end was cut by 0 bases, the J end by 1 base, with 9 bases between. The V gene's germline CDR1 is DFQATT and CDR2 SNEGSKA (reference sequence). The CDR3 sequence: CSAREPGIQETQYF. CDR3 DNA sequence: TGCAGTGCTAGAGAACCAGGGATCCAAGAGACCCAGTACTTC.

This sequence joins TRBV6-2 or TRBV6-3 and TRBJ1-2, with a weak D call TRBD1 (5 bases). V lost 0 bases to trimming and J lost 4 bases, with 12 bases between them. The CDR3 has 15 amino acids. CDR1 MNHEY and CDR2 SVGEGT come from the germline V gene. The CDR3 nucleotides read TGTGCCAGCAGTTACTCGGGGGACCTTGGCTATGGCTACACCTTC. Translation gives CASSYSGDLGYGYTF.

This clonotype has a handful of counts. The rearrangement uses TRBV2 and TRBJ2-2; D possibly uses TRBD1 or TRBD2 (6 bases each). The CDR3 has 17 amino acids. Germline loops: CDR1 SNHLY, CDR2 FYNNEI. Between the trimmed V and J ends, which lost 2 bases and 7 bases, there was a span of 20 bases. The CDR3 reads CASSEIRGGLARGELFF. DNA for the CDR3: TGTGCCAGCAGTGAAATTCGAGGGGGACTCGCCCGCGGGGAGCTGTTTTTT.

The gene calls are TRBV11-2 and TRBJ2-1; the D gene could be TRBD1 or TRBD2 (5 bases each). CDR1 is SGHAT and CDR2 is FQNNGV in the germline V gene. Deletions cut 5 bases from V and 0 bases from J, with 17 bases between. The CDR3 contains 17 residues. The CDR3 reads CASSPRRTTSSYNEQFF. CDR3 sequence (DNA): TGTGCCAGCAGCCCTCGGAGGACAACCAGCTCCTACAATGAGCAGTTCTTC.

Comments on this clonotype: It may be a read error: a sequence one base away is much more abundant. This chain connects TRBV20-1 to TRBJ2-1, with 14 nucleotides matching TRBD2. Germline V gene lookup returns CDR1 DFQATT and CDR2 SNEGSKA (reference sequence). The CDR3 contains 16 residues. The CDR3 sequence: CCAPPGTSGSYNEQFF. In DNA, the CDR3 is TGCTGTGCCCCGCCAGGGACTAGCGGGAGTTACAATGAGCAGTTCTTC.

This clonotype was counted between two and nine times. This rearrangement joins TRBV25-1 to TRBJ2-2; TRBD2 aligns across 11 bases. The CDR3 runs 16 residues. The trim removed 3 bases at V and 7 bases at J, leaving 7 bases unmatched. Looked up from germline, CDR1 is MGHDK and CDR2 is SYGVNS. For the CDR3, the DNA is TGTGCCAGCAGTGACCCGGCTAGCGGGAGGAACGGGGAGCTGTTTTTT. Its protein product is CASSDPASGRNGELFF. Filled out from reference TRBV25-1 and TRBJ2-2, the complete variable domain reads EADIYQTPRYLVIGTGKKITLECSQTMGHDKMYWYQQDPGMELHLIHYSYGVNSTEKGDLSSESTVSRIRTEHFPLTLESARPSHTSQYLCASSDPASGRNGELFFGEGSRLTVL.

In this sample, this clonotype turned up a few times. The chain carries TRBV6-5 and TRBJ2-1; 13 nucleotides match TRBD2. Germline loops: CDR1 MNHEY, CDR2 SVGAGI. The junction had 5 bases not matched to a gene; V was cut back by 6 bases and J by 0 bases. The CDR3 length is 17 residues. In DNA form, the CDR3 reads TGTGCCAGCAGGCGGACTAGCGGGAGAAGCTCCTACAATGAGCAGTTCTTC. It is translated as CASRRTSGRSSYNEQFF.

The V and J genes are TRBV3-1 and TRBJ1-1; TRBD1 matches at 8 bases. Trimming at V came to 1 base and at J to 1 base, leaving 11 bases not matched to a gene. Germline assignment: CDR1 LGHDT and CDR2 YNNKEL (reference sequence). The CDR3 contains 18 residues. Here the CDR3 DNA reads TGTGCCAGCAGCCAAGTCCCTTTTTCGACAGGGGCGAACACTGAAGCTTTCTTT. It yields the protein CASSQVPFSTGANTEAFF.